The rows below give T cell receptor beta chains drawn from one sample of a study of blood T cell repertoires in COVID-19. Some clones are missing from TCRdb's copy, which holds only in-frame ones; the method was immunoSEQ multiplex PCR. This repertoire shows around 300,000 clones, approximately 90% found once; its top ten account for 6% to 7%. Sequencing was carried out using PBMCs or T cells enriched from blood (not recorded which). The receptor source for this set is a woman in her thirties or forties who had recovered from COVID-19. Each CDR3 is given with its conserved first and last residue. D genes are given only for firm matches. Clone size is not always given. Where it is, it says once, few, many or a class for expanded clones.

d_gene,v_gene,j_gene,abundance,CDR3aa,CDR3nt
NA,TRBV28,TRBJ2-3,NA,CASSLGGTDTQYF,TGTGCCAGCAGTTTAGGGGGGACAGATACGCAGTATTTT
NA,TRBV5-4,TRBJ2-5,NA,CASSRDSYQETQYF,TGTGCCAGCAGCCGCGACAGTTACCAAGAGACCCAGTACTTC
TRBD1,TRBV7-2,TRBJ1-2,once,CASSSGQGNGYTF,TGTGCCAGCAGCTCTGGACAGGGGAATGGCTACACCTTC
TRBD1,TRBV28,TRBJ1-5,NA,CASSSGTGVQPQHF,TGTGCCAGCAGTTCCGGGACAGGCGTGCAGCCCCAGCATTTT
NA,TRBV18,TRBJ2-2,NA,CASSPGPKNTGELFF,TGTGCCAGCTCACCGGGGCCCAAGAACACCGGGGAGCTGTTTTTT
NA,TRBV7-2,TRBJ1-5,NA,CASSSHRANQPQHF,TGTGCCAGCAGCTCACACAGGGCCAATCAGCCCCAGCATTTT
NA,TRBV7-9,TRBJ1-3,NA,CASSPGWGNTIYF,TGTGCCAGCAGCCCGGGGTGGGGAAACACCATATATTTT
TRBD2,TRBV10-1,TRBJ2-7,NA,CASSESSGSSIYEQYF,TGCGCCAGCAGTGAGTCGAGCGGGAGCTCTATCTACGAGCAGTACTTC
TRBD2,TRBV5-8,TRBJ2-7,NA,CASSRPPQRESSYEQYF,TGTGCCAGCAGCCGACCCCCACAGCGGGAGAGCTCCTACGAGCAGTACTTC
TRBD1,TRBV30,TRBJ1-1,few,CAWHRPGTGGTEAFF,TGTGCCTGGCACCGCCCCGGGACAGGGGGCACTGAAGCTTTCTTT
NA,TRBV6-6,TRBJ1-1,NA,CASNIQGGNTEAFF,TGTGCCAGCAACATTCAGGGAGGGAACACTGAAGCTTTCTTT
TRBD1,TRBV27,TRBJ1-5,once,CASNYLWGQGATWSNQPQHF,TGTGCCAGCAACTACTTATGGGGGCAGGGGGCCACTTGGAGCAATCAGCCCCAGCATTTT
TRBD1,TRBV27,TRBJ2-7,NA,CASSFTTGSYEQYF,TGTGCCAGCAGTTTTACGACAGGGTCCTACGAGCAGTACTTC
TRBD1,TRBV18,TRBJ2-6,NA,CASSPRGTGGTGANVLTF,TGTGCCAGCTCACCACGGGGGACAGGGGGCACTGGGGCCAACGTCCTGACTTTC
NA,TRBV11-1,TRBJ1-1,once,CASSLFRVNTEAFF,TGTGCCAGCAGCTTATTCAGGGTGAACACTGAAGCTTTCTTT
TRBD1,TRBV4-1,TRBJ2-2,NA,CASSRQGGSTGELFF,TGCGCCAGCAGCCGACAGGGTGGGTCCACCGGGGAGCTGTTTTTT
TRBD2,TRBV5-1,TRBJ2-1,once,CASSPGLAGGLSYNEQFF,TGCGCCAGCAGCCCGGGACTAGCGGGAGGGCTCTCCTACAATGAGCAGTTCTTC